These T cell receptor beta chains were read from a single sample in a study of regulatory T cells in long-lasting Graves disease. TCRdb recomputed calls from the multiplex PCR reads with MiXCR, one row per CDR3 protein. The sample has 350,000 to 550,000 distinct CDR3 sequences; around 13% are singletons. The data were also submitted as part of a second study, on T cells in Graves' hyperthyroidism and ophthalmopathy.

The sample in question was peripheral blood mononuclear cells (PBMCs), obtained at new diagnosis, from a patient treated with antithyroid drugs. The receptors were sampled from a woman aged 50 to 65 with Graves disease. Each CDR3 is given with its conserved first and last residue.

V	J	CDR3
TRBV30	TRBJ2-5	CAWSRFGTGGQETQYF
TRBV6-1	TRBJ1-1	CASSDQGAREAFF
TRBV20-1	TRBJ2-3	CSARTVLLAFTDTQYF
TRBV10-3	TRBJ1-4	CAISESGGGPEEKLFF
TRBV7-9	TRBJ1-2	CASSSWTDNYGYTF
TRBV13	TRBJ1-3	CASRRAGAGNTIYF
TRBV27	TRBJ2-1	CASSSRTTNEQFF
TRBV20-1	TRBJ2-7	CSASSTGTPYEQYF
TRBV5-1	TRBJ2-2	CASSLVPGPGELFF
TRBV27	TRBJ2-3	CASSLFPNPDTQYF
TRBV6-1	TRBJ2-4	CASSPRANAKNIQYF
TRBV7-3	TRBJ2-1	CASSLIAGGNEQFF
TRBV5-1	TRBJ2-1	CASSLGLAHEQFF
TRBV7-2	TRBJ2-7	CASSRGGEFSYEQYF
TRBV29-1	TRBJ2-3	CSKAGGSSTDTQYF
TRBV28	TRBJ1-5	CASISLKGPSNQPQHF
TRBV9	TRBJ2-2	CASSVVSSGRERNTGELFF
TRBV3-1	TRBJ1-1	CASSLREGEAFF
TRBV2	TRBJ2-2	CASKTLTGELFF
TRBV24-1	TRBJ2-5	CATSEGLAGAETQYF
TRBV20-1	TRBJ1-5	CSARGIGSILSNQPQHF
TRBV27	TRBJ1-5	CASSGQGASQPQHF
TRBV6-4	TRBJ2-2	CASSDSQGAGELFF
TRBV12-3/TRBV12-4	TRBJ2-1	CASSFTGIKYNEQFF
TRBV28	TRBJ2-7	CASTTSGTFYEQYF
TRBV5-1	TRBJ1-5	CASSLGGRQPQHF
TRBV7-2	TRBJ2-2	CASSSQPGFRANRGELFF
TRBV5-1	TRBJ2-5	CASSPGLDRGRKTQYF
TRBV28	TRBJ2-5	CASSLRQETQYF
TRBV5-1	TRBJ2-1	CASSGLAGHNEQFF
TRBV7-9	TRBJ2-3	CASSSLSTDTQYF
TRBV24-1	TRBJ1-4	CATSGGANEKLFF
TRBV11-2	TRBJ1-2	CASSPDRANYGYTF
TRBV2	TRBJ1-5	CASSSDRVQPQHF
TRBV5-6	TRBJ2-7	CASSWGTPALLYEQYF
TRBV4-1	TRBJ2-1	CASSQDRIGEQFF
TRBV19	TRBJ1-2	CASEAGAGYTF
TRBV29-1	TRBJ2-1	CSVLAGGMNPTQFF
TRBV28	TRBJ2-1	CASRPGTGAYNEQSF
TRBV29-1	TRBJ1-5	CSVGQGADQPQHF
TRBV10-1	TRBJ1-4	CASSDPQGDGKLFF
TRBV5-1	TRBJ2-3	CASSFDRGTDTQYF
TRBV29-1	TRBJ2-5	CSVEDDQGGTQYF
TRBV7-2	TRBJ2-7	CASSSVRDRPSYEQYF
TRBV28	TRBJ2-1	CATTRYRDNEQFF
TRBV30	TRBJ2-3	CAWTRLGQGADTQYF